The present T cell receptor beta chain was sequenced within a study of shared clonotypes between healthy human individuals. About the study: Samples came from a couple of female and three male donors aged 18 to 49. The study, taken as a whole, reports: Sample collection involved blood only; tissue repertoires are likely different.

In the source study's methods: Sequence data from immunoSEQ were junction-only and lacked quality scores; consequently, filtering differed. TCRdb's copy holds only in-frame clones and misses some; the assay was immunoSEQ multiplex PCR. D and trimming were read from the DNA, whereas the V and J calls and clone size are those reported in that table. The repertoire holds around 2,000,000 clones, around 96% seen once, with approximately 1.2% in the top ten. On this clone itself: Its antigen is currently unknown.

CDR3 length: 13 amino acids. CDR1 and CDR2 from the germline V gene are LNHDA and SQIVND (reference sequence). With V trimmed by 5 bases and J by 4 bases, 3 bases remained unmatched. Naive CD8 isolation took CD45RO-negative cells positively selected for CCR7 and excluded terminally differentiated effector memory CD45RA+ cells. The sequence derives from a young man in good health. Sequencing was carried out using naive CD8+ T cells sorted from blood. The chain couples TRBV19 to TRBJ2-3; TRBD2 matches at 7 bases. The CDR3 sequence is CASSLGGADTQYF. DNA of the CDR3: TGTGCCAGTAGTTTGGGGGGGGCAGATACGCAGTATTTT.